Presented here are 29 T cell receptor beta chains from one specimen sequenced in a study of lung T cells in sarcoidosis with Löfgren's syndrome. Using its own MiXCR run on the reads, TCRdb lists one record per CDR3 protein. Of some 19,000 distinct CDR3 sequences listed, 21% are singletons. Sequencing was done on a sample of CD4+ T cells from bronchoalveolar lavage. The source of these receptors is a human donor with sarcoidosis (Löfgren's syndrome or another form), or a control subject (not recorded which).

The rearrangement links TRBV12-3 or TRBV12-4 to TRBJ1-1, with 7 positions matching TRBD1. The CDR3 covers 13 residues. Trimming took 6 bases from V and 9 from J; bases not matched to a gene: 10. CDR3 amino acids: CASSRKQGTKAFF. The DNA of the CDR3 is TGTGCCAGCAGCCGTAAACAGGGGACTAAAGCTTTCTTT.

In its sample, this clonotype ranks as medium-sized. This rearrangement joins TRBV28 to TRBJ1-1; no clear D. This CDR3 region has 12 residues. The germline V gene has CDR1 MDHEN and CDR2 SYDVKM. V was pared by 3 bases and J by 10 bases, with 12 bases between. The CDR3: CASSFSPLGAFF. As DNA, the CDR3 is TGTGCCAGCAGTTTCTCTCCCCTGGGAGCTTTCTTT.

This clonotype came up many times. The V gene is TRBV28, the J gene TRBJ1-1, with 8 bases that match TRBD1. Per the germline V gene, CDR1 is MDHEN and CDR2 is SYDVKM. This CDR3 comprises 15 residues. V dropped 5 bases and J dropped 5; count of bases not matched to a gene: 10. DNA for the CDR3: TGTGCCAGCAGTGGACCGGACAGGGAAGGAACTGAAGCTTTCTTT. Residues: CASSGPDREGTEAFF.

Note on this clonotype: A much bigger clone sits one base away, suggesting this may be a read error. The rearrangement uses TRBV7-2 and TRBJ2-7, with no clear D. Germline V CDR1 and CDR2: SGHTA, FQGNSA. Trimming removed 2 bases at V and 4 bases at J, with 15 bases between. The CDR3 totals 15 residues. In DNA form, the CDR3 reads TGTGCCAGCAGCTTAAGCCCACAGTCCAAGTACGAGCAGTACTTC. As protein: CASSLSPQSKYEQYF.

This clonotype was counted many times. DNA for the CDR3: TGCAGTGCCCCAAGCGACGGGGCCAATCAGCCCCAGCATTTT. Protein: CSAPSDGANQPQHF. The chain carries TRBV20-1 and TRBJ1-5, with TRBD1 as a possible D gene (5 bases). The germline V gene has CDR1 DFQATT and CDR2 SNEGSKA (reference sequence). With 6 bases removed from V and 3 bases from J, the gap between germline ends came to 15 bases. The CDR3 is 14 residues long.

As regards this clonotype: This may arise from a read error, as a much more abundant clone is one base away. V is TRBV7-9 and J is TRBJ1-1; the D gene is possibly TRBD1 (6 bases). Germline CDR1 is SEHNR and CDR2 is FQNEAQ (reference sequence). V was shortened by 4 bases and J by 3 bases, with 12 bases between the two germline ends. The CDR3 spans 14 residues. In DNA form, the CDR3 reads TGTGCCAGCAGCTCCCTCAGGGGTCACACTGAAGCTTTCTTT. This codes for CASSSLRGHTEAFF.

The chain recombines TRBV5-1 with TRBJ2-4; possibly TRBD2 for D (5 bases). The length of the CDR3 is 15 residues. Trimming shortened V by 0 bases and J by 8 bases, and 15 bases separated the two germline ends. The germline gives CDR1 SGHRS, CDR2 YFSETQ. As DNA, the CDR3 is TGCGCCAGCAGCTTGGAAGCGACCCCCGGGGACATTCAGTACTTC. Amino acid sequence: CASSLEATPGDIQYF.

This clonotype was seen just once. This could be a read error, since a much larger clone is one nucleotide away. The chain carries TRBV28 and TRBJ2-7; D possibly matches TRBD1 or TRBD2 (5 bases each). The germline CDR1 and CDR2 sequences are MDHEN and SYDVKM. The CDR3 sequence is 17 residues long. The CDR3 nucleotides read TGTGCCAGCAGTCCACTCCCGGGGCGAACACTCTCCCACGAGCAGTACTTC. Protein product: CASSPLPGRTLSHEQYF.

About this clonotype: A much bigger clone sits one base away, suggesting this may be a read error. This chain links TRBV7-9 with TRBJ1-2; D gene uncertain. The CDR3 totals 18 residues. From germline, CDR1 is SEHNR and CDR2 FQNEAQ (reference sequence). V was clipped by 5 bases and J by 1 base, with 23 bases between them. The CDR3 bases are TGTGCCAGCAGCCAACGGGAATCGTTACAGAAGAGTAACTATGGCTACACCTTC. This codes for CASSQRESLQKSNYGYTF.

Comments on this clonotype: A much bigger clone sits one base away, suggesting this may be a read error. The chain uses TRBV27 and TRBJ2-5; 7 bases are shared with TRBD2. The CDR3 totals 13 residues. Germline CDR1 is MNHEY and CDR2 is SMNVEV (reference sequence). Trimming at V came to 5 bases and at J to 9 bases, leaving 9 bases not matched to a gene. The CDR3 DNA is TGTGCCAGCAGTACACCTCCTCGGGAGGCCCAGTACTTC. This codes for CASSTPPREAQYF.

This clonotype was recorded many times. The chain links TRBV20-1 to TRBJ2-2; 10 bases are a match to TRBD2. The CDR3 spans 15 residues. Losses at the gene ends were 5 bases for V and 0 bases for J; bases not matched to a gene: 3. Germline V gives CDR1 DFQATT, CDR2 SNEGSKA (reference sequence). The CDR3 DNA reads TGCAGTGCTTCAACTAGCGGGGCGAACACCGGGGAGCTGTTTTTT. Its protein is CSASTSGANTGELFF.

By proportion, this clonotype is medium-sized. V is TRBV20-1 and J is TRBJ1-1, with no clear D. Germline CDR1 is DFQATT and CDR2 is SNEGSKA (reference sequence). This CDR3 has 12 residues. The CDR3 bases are TGCAGGGCGTTGGGCGGAGGCACTGAAGCTTTCTTT. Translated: CRALGGGTEAFF.

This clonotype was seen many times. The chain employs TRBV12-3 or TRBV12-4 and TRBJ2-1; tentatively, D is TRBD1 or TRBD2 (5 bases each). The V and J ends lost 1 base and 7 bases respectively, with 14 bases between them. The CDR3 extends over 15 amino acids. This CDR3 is CASSLGRERGNEQFF. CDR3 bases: TGTGCCAGCAGTTTAGGCAGGGAGCGTGGTAATGAGCAGTTCTTC.

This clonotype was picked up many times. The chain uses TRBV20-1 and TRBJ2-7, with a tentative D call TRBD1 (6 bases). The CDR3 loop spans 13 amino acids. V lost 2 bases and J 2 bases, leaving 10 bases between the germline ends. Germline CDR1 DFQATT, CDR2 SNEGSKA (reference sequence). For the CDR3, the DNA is TGCAGTGCTAGACAGGGGCCGGCCTACGAGCAGTACTTC. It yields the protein CSARQGPAYEQYF.

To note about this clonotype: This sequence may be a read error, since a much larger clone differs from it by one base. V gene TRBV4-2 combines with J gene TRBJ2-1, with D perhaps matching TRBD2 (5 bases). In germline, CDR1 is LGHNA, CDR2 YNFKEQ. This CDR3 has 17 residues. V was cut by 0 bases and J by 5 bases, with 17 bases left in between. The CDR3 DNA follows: TGTGCCAGCAGCCAAGATCGGGTGAGGGTAAGAGACAATGAGCAGTTCTTC. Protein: CASSQDRVRVRDNEQFF.

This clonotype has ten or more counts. CDR3 DNA: TGTGCCAGCAGCCCCAGCGTGTACAATGAGCAGTTCTTC. It encodes CASSPSVYNEQFF. This rearrangement joins TRBV7-9 to TRBJ2-1; no clear D. V dropped 5 bases and J dropped 4 bases, with 9 bases sitting between them. Germline V CDR1 and CDR2: SEHNR, FQNEAQ (reference sequence). The CDR3 consists of 13 residues. The complete variable domain, with remaining parts taken from reference TRBV7-9 and TRBJ2-1, reads DTGVSQNPRHKITKRGQNVTFRCDPISEHNRLYWYRQTLGQGPEFLTYFQNEAQLEKSRLLSDRFSAERPKGSFSTLEIQRTEQGDSAMYLCASSPSVYNEQFFGPGTRLTVL.

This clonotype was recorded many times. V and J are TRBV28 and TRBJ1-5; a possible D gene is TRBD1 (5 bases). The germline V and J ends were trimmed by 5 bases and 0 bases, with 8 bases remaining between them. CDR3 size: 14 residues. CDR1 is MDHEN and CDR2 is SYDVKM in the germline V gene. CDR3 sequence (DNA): TGTGCCAGCAGTCAGGACACTAGCAATCAGCCCCAGCATTTT. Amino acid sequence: CASSQDTSNQPQHF.

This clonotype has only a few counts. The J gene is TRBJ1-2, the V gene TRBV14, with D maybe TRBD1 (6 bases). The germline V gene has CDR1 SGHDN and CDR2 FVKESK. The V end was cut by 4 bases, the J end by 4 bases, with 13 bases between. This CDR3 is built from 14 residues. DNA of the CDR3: TGTGCCAGCAGCCTGCTACAGGGTACCTATGGCTACACCTTC. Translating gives CASSLLQGTYGYTF.

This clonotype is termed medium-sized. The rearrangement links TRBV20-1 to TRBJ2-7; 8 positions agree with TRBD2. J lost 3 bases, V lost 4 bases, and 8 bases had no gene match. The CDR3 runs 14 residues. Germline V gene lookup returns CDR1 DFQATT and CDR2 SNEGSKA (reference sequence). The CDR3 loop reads CSAISAGAGYEQYF. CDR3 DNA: TGCAGTGCTATATCAGCGGGAGCCGGCTACGAGCAGTACTTC.

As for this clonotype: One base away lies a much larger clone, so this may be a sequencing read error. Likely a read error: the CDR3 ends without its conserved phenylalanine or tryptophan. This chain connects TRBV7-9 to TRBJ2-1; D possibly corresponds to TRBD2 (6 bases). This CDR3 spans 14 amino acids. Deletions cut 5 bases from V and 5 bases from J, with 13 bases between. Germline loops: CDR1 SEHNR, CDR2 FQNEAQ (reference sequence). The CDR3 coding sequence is TGTGCCAGCAGCACGGGGACTGGAAACAATGAGCAGTTCCTC. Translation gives CASSTGTGNNEQFL.

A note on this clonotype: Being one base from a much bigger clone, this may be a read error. Written as DNA, the CDR3 is TGTGCCAGCAGCCAAGTCGACAGAGAGGACACTGAAGCTTTCTTT. The encoded protein is CASSQVDREDTEAFF. This rearrangement joins TRBV4-2 to TRBJ1-1; D perhaps matches TRBD1 (5 bases). This CDR3 is 15 amino acids long. Germline CDR1 and CDR2: LGHNA and YNFKEQ. The V end lost 1 base, the J end lost 3 bases, and 12 bases lay between the germline ends.

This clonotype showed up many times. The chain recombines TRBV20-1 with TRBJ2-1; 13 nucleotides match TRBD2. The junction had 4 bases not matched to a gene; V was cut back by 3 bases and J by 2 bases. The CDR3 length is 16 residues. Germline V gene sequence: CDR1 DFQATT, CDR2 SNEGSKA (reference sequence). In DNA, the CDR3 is TGCAGTGCTAGCGTGGGGACTAGCGGGACCTACAATGAGCAGTTCTTC. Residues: CSASVGTSGTYNEQFF.

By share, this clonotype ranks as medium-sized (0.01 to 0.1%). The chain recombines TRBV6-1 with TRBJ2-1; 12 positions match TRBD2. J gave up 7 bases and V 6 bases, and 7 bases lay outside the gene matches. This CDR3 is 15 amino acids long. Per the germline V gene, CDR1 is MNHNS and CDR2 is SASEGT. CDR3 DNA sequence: TGTGCCAGCAGACCAGGACTAGCGGGATATAATGAGCAGTTCTTC. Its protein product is CASRPGLAGYNEQFF.

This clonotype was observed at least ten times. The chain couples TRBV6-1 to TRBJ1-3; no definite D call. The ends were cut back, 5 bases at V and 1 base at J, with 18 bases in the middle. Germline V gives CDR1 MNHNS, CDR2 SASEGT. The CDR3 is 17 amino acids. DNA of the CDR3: TGTGCCAGCAGTTCAAGACGGGTACCTCAATCTGGAAACACCATATATTTT. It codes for CASSSRRVPQSGNTIYF.

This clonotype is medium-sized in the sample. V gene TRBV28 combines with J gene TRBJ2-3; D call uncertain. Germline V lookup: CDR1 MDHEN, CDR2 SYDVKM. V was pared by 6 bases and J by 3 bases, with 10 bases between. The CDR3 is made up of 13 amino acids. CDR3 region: CASRFTRTDTQYF. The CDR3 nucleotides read TGTGCCAGCAGGTTCACGAGAACAGATACGCAGTATTTT.

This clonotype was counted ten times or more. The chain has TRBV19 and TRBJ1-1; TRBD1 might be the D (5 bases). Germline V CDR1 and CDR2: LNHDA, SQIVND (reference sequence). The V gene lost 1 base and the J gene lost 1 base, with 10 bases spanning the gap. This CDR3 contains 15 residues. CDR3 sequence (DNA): TGTGCCAGTAGTATAGTGCGCAGGGAGAACACTGAAGCTTTCTTT. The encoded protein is CASSIVRRENTEAFF.

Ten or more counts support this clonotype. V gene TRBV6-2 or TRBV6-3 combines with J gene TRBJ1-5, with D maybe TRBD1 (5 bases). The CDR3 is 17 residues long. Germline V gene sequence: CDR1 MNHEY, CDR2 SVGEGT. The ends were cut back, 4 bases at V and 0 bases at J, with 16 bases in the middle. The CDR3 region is CASSWDPFGYSNQPQHF. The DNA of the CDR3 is TGTGCCAGCAGTTGGGACCCGTTCGGCTATAGCAATCAGCCCCAGCATTTT.

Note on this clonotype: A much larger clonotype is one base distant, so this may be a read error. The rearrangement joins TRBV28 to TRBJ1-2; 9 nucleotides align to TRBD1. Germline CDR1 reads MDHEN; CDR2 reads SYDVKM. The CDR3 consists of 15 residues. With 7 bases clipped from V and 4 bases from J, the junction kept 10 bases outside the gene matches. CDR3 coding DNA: TGTGCCAGCACGGGACAGGGCATAGCGAGCTATGGCTACACCTTC. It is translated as CASTGQGIASYGYTF.

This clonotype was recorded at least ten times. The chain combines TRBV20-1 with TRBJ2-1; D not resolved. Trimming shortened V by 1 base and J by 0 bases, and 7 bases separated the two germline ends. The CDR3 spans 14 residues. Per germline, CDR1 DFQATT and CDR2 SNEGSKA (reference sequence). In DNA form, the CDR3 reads TGCAGTGCTAGAGGAAGGAGCTCCTACAATGAGCAGTTCTTC. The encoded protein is CSARGRSSYNEQFF.